This T cell receptor beta chain emerged from a study of blood T cells in healthy people across ages. A J-beta primer mix and a sample-barcoded 5' primer were used in a second PCR of about 6 to 12 cycles. TCRdb re-derived calls from the 5' RACE reads in MiXCR, one entry per CDR3 protein. Of 700,000 to 950,000 distinct CDR3 sequences detected, 58% appear once; the ten largest clones hold 22%. CDR1 is DFQATT and CDR2 is SNEGSKA in the germline V gene (reference sequence). The V gene lost 0 bases and the J gene lost 8 bases, with 19 bases spanning the gap. The CDR3 is 15 amino acids. Specimen: blood. The source of this sequence is a man aged 25-45 years in good health. The gene calls are TRBV20-1 and TRBJ1-2; D not resolved. The CDR3 nucleotides are TGCAGTGCTAGAGATCTCTTGGAGGCGGTCGGGGGCTACACCTTC. This translates into CSARDLLEAVGGYTF.